Listed below are T cell receptor beta chains from one sample, sequenced in a study of cytomegalovirus exposure and HLA in healthy donors. The data were produced by immunoSEQ multiplex PCR, yet TCRdb's version contains in-frame clones alone and is incomplete. Of about 170,000 clones in the sample, less than 80% were seen once. Source material: PBMCs. Receptors were obtained from a man in his forties in good health and CMV-seronegative. The CDR3 runs from the conserved cysteine through the conserved F or W. A D gene is named only where the DNA matches it firmly. Size is omitted from some rows. Given values are once, few, many or a class for expanded clones.

V: TRBV5-1
size: once
D: TRBD1
J: TRBJ1-6
DNA: TGCGCCAGCAGCTTGGCGGGACAGGGGAGGTCACCCCTCCACTTT
CDR3: CASSLAGQGRSPLHF

V: TRBV14
size: .
D: .
J: TRBJ1-6
DNA: TGTGCCAGCAGCCGGACAGCCCTCTCCTATAATTCACCCCTCCACTTT
CDR3: CASSRTALSYNSPLHF

V: TRBV4-3
size: .
D: .
J: TRBJ1-5
DNA: TGCGCCAGCAGCCAAAGAGGTGTCGGCAATCAGCCCCAGCATTTT
CDR3: CASSQRGVGNQPQHF

V: TRBV6-4
size: .
D: .
J: TRBJ1-2
DNA: TGTGCCAGCAGAGACCCAGTAAACTATGGCTACACCTTC
CDR3: CASRDPVNYGYTF

V: TRBV28
size: .
D: .
J: TRBJ1-2
DNA: TGTGCCAGCAGGCCTTCAAGCCCCGTTGGCTACACCTTC
CDR3: CASRPSSPVGYTF

V: TRBV6-5
size: few
D: TRBD1
J: TRBJ1-1
DNA: TGTGCCAGCAGATCACAGGGGTATACTGAAGCTTTCTTT
CDR3: CASRSQGYTEAFF

V: TRBV6-1
size: once
D: .
J: TRBJ1-2
DNA: TGTGCCAGCAGTGTGGCATTTTACACCTCTGACTATGGCTACACCTTC
CDR3: CASSVAFYTSDYGYTF

V: TRBV7-2
size: few
D: .
J: TRBJ1-5
DNA: TGTGCCAGCAGCTTAGCGGGGAGGGGACAGCCCCAGCATTTT
CDR3: CASSLAGRGQPQHF

V: TRBV6-5
size: .
D: TRBD1
J: TRBJ1-4
DNA: TGTGCCAGCATCCTACAGGGGTTAACTAATGAAAAACTGTTTTTT
CDR3: CASILQGLTNEKLFF

V: TRBV9
size: .
D: TRBD2
J: TRBJ2-1
DNA: TGTGCCAGCAGCGCCCAGCTACGCGGGGGGGTGAATGAGCAGTTCTTC
CDR3: CASSAQLRGGVNEQFF

V: TRBV6-1
size: .
D: .
J: TRBJ1-2
DNA: TGTGCCAGCAGTGAAGCGCTCCGGGACTATGGCTACACCTTC
CDR3: CASSEALRDYGYTF

V: TRBV6-5
size: .
D: .
J: TRBJ2-7
DNA: TGTGCCAGCAGACCCCCCGACAGTGAGCAGTACTTC
CDR3: CASRPPDSEQYF

V: TRBV5-1
size: .
D: TRBD1
J: TRBJ2-2
DNA: TGCGCCAGCAGCTTACAGGGGGCATCGAACACCGGGGAGCTGTTTTTT
CDR3: CASSLQGASNTGELFF

V: TRBV29-1
size: .
D: .
J: TRBJ2-7
DNA: TGCAGCGCCAGAGGAGATTTAGCGTACGAGCAGTACTTC
CDR3: CSARGDLAYEQYF

V: TRBV7-9
size: .
D: TRBD2
J: TRBJ2-7
DNA: TGTGCCAGCAGCTTTAGCGGGGGGCCCGCCTACGAGCAGTACTTC
CDR3: CASSFSGGPAYEQYF

V: TRBV9
size: .
D: .
J: TRBJ2-3
DNA: TGTGCCCCCATCGAAGGGGGAAGAGTGGGCGCAGATACGCAGTATTTT
CDR3: CAPIEGGRVGADTQYF

V: TRBV19
size: once
D: TRBD1
J: TRBJ2-2
DNA: TGTGCCAGTAGTATAGTCACAGGGGGCATCGGGGAGCTGTTTTTT
CDR3: CASSIVTGGIGELFF

V: TRBV30
size: .
D: TRBD1
J: TRBJ1-3
DNA: TGTGCCTGGACTATACAGGGGTCCTCACTGGGCTCTGGAAACACCATATATTTT
CDR3: CAWTIQGSSLGSGNTIYF

V: TRBV5-1
size: .
D: .
J: TRBJ2-1
DNA: TGCGCCAGCAGCTTCGGACCCGGGATCTCCTACAATGAGCAGTTCTTC
CDR3: CASSFGPGISYNEQFF

V: TRBV27
size: .
D: TRBD2
J: TRBJ2-5
DNA: TGTGCCAGCAGCCTGGGGGGGAGGGCCGTGGAGACCCAGTACTTC
CDR3: CASSLGGRAVETQYF

V: TRBV6-5
size: .
D: TRBD1
J: TRBJ2-2
DNA: TGTGCCAGCTTTGACAGGGGTCTCACCGGGGAGCTGTTTTTT
CDR3: CASFDRGLTGELFF

V: TRBV15
size: .
D: TRBD1
J: TRBJ1-3
DNA: TGTGCCACCGGCCGGGACAGGGCTGGAAACACCATATATTTT
CDR3: CATGRDRAGNTIYF

V: TRBV10-3
size: .
D: TRBD2
J: TRBJ2-5
DNA: TGTGCCATCACCTCGGGGGGGAATGAAGAGACCCAGTACTTC
CDR3: CAITSGGNEETQYF

V: TRBV5-1
size: .
D: TRBD2
J: TRBJ2-7
DNA: TGCGCCAGCAGACCCGGGGGAGGGACCCTCTACGAGCAGTACTTC
CDR3: CASRPGGGTLYEQYF

V: TRBV7-3
size: .
D: TRBD2
J: TRBJ2-1
DNA: TGTGCCAGCAGCTCGACTAGCGGGAGAGATGAGCAGTTCTTC
CDR3: CASSSTSGRDEQFF

V: TRBV5-1
size: .
D: TRBD1
J: TRBJ2-7
DNA: TGCGCCAGCAGGTGGACAGGGGACTCCTACGAGCAGTACTTC
CDR3: CASRWTGDSYEQYF

V: TRBV27
size: .
D: TRBD2
J: TRBJ2-7
DNA: TGTGCCAGCAGTTTGACTAGCGGGAGCTACGAGCAGTACTTC
CDR3: CASSLTSGSYEQYF

V: TRBV19
size: once
D: .
J: TRBJ2-2
DNA: TGTGCCAGTATCTCTAGGTTGAACACCGGGGAGCTGTTTTTT
CDR3: CASISRLNTGELFF

V: TRBV10-3
size: .
D: TRBD2
J: TRBJ2-5
DNA: TGTGCCACTGGACTAGTCGGGGTGGAGACCCAGTACTTC
CDR3: CATGLVGVETQYF

V: TRBV2
size: .
D: TRBD1
J: TRBJ2-1
DNA: TGTGCCAGCAGTGAATTAGAACAGGGGTTTGGCTACAATGAGCAGTTCTTC
CDR3: CASSELEQGFGYNEQFF

V: TRBV7-8
size: few
D: TRBD2
J: TRBJ2-1
DNA: TGTGCCAGCAGCCATCTAGCGGCCCGTGAGAATGAGCAGTTCTTC
CDR3: CASSHLAARENEQFF

V: TRBV11-2
size: .
D: .
J: TRBJ1-3
DNA: TGTGCCAGCAGCCTAGACAGAGACACTGGAAACACCATATATTTT
CDR3: CASSLDRDTGNTIYF

V: TRBV30
size: .
D: .
J: TRBJ1-6
DNA: TGTGCCTGGAGTGTACGGGGGGCCGGCTATAATTCTCCCCTCCACTTT
CDR3: CAWSVRGAGYNSPLHF

V: TRBV6-5
size: medium-sized
D: .
J: TRBJ1-1
DNA: TGTGCCAGCAGTTACCGGACAGAGAACACTGAAGCTTTCTTT
CDR3: CASSYRTENTEAFF

V: TRBV7-3
size: .
D: .
J: TRBJ1-2
DNA: TGTGCCAGCAGCTTAGCTCCCTTCAATTCAGCTAACTATGGCTACACCTTC
CDR3: CASSLAPFNSANYGYTF

V: TRBV7-2
size: .
D: TRBD2
J: TRBJ2-3
DNA: TGTGCCAGCAGCTACTCCTCCGGGACTAGCGCAGATACGCAGTATTTT
CDR3: CASSYSSGTSADTQYF

V: TRBV12-5
size: few
D: .
J: TRBJ1-6
DNA: TGTGCTAGTGGTTTGGAATCGGGAGTACCCCTCCACTTT
CDR3: CASGLESGVPLHF

V: TRBV19
size: .
D: .
J: TRBJ1-5
DNA: TGTGCCAGTAGTATCAACTCAGGATATAGCAATCAGCCCCAGCATTTT
CDR3: CASSINSGYSNQPQHF

V: TRBV19
size: .
D: .
J: TRBJ1-3
DNA: TGTGCCAGTAATCGGAGAGACTTCTCTGGAAACACCATATATTTT
CDR3: CASNRRDFSGNTIYF

V: TRBV9
size: .
D: .
J: TRBJ2-3
DNA: TGTGCCAGCAGCGTAGTGGCGGGCACAGATACGCAGTATTTT
CDR3: CASSVVAGTDTQYF

V: TRBV5-6
size: .
D: TRBD1
J: TRBJ2-5
DNA: TGTGCCAGCAGCTTGGGCCGGACAGGAACATATCAAGAGACCCAGTACTTC
CDR3: CASSLGRTGTYQETQYF

V: TRBV2
size: .
D: .
J: TRBJ2-2
DNA: TGTGCCAGTGACCGGGAAGCGAACACCGGGGAGCTGTTTTTT
CDR3: CASDREANTGELFF

V: TRBV7-9
size: .
D: .
J: TRBJ1-1
DNA: TGTGCCAGCAGCTTTACAGGGCAAGTTAATGAAGCTTTCTTT
CDR3: CASSFTGQVNEAFF

V: TRBV11-2
size: .
D: .
J: TRBJ2-7
DNA: TGTGCCAGCAGCGAGCAGATGACTGTTGGCGAGCAGTACTTC
CDR3: CASSEQMTVGEQYF

V: TRBV11-2
size: .
D: .
J: TRBJ2-3
DNA: TGTGCCAGCAGGCAATGGGGTGGGGGGACAGATACGCAGTATTTT
CDR3: CASRQWGGGTDTQYF

V: TRBV5-4
size: .
D: TRBD2
J: TRBJ2-7
DNA: TGTGCCAGCAGCTTGGGGACTAGCGGGAGCTACGAGCAGTACTTC
CDR3: CASSLGTSGSYEQYF

V: TRBV10-3
size: .
D: .
J: TRBJ2-1
DNA: TGTGCCATCAGTGGAGAACAGGGAAATGAGCAGTTCTTC
CDR3: CAISGEQGNEQFF

V: TRBV30
size: .
D: TRBD1
J: TRBJ2-2
DNA: TGTGCCTGGATTAGGACAGGGACGTTCACCGGGGAGCTGTTTTTT
CDR3: CAWIRTGTFTGELFF

V: TRBV7-2
size: .
D: .
J: TRBJ1-6
DNA: TGTGCCAGCAGCTTAGGTATTGTGTATTCACCCCTCCACTTT
CDR3: CASSLGIVYSPLHF

V: TRBV4-3
size: .
D: TRBD2
J: TRBJ2-7
DNA: TGCGCCAGCAGCCAAGATCGACTAGCGGGAGGTAAATACGAGCAGTACTTC
CDR3: CASSQDRLAGGKYEQYF

V: TRBV6-4
size: .
D: TRBD1
J: TRBJ2-3
DNA: TGTGCCAGCAGCCAGTCGACAGGGCGTGGGGAAAATACGCAGTATTTT
CDR3: CASSQSTGRGENTQYF

V: TRBV5-1
size: few
D: .
J: TRBJ1-1
DNA: TGCGCCAGCAGCCCCGAAGACAGAGTCGCTGAAGCTTTCTTT
CDR3: CASSPEDRVAEAFF

V: TRBV5-4
size: few
D: .
J: TRBJ2-1
DNA: TGTGCCAGCAGCCCGATCGGGGGTCCGACCTTCAATGAGCAGTTCTTC
CDR3: CASSPIGGPTFNEQFF

V: TRBV30
size: .
D: .
J: TRBJ1-5
DNA: TGTGCCTGGAGTAAAGGGGATAATCAGCCCCAGCATTTT
CDR3: CAWSKGDNQPQHF

V: TRBV27
size: .
D: .
J: TRBJ1-6
DNA: TGTGCCAGCAGTTTAAAGAGCTCCTATAATTCACCCCTCCACTTT
CDR3: CASSLKSSYNSPLHF

V: TRBV5-1
size: .
D: TRBD2
J: TRBJ2-1
DNA: TGCGCCAGCAGCTTGAACCCCCTAGGACTAGCGGGTTCCTACAATGAGCAGTTCTTC
CDR3: CASSLNPLGLAGSYNEQFF

V: TRBV7-2
size: .
D: .
J: TRBJ2-5
DNA: TGTGCCAGCAGCTCCTGGGGCAGGGCTAACCAAGAGACCCAGTACTTC
CDR3: CASSSWGRANQETQYF

V: TRBV14
size: .
D: .
J: TRBJ1-4
DNA: TGTGCCAGCAGCCAAGAATTCACCCGAACAGGTCGTGAAAAACTGTTTTTT
CDR3: CASSQEFTRTGREKLFF

V: TRBV19
size: .
D: .
J: TRBJ2-2
DNA: TGTGCCAGTAGTTCTACAGGGTATTCCGGGGAGCTGTTTTTT
CDR3: CASSSTGYSGELFF